This entry is about one T cell receptor beta chain. Its antigen is unknown. The assay was immunoSEQ multiplex PCR, and TCRdb's table has in-frame clones only and misses some. The repertoire holds 170,000 or so clones, with over 75% as singletons. This CDR3 has 13 residues. Germline CDR1 and CDR2: MNHEY and SMNVEV (reference sequence). V gave up 0 bases and J gave up 5 bases, with 5 bases separating them. This sample is part of a study of T cell responses to AZD1222 COVID-19 vaccine. General study results and limits: In the spike-specific TCR repertoire, nearly half reportedly target unmutated variant regions. Most donors were white British and more were female, and clonal diversity was possibly underestimated.

Sequenced material: peripheral blood, taken on day 0 of AZD1222 vaccination. This TCR was recovered from an adult in good health. This rearrangement joins TRBV27 to TRBJ1-5, with unresolved D. For the CDR3, the DNA is TGTGCCAGCAGTTTATCCCCCGATCAGCCCCAGCATTTT. Its protein is CASSLSPDQPQHF.